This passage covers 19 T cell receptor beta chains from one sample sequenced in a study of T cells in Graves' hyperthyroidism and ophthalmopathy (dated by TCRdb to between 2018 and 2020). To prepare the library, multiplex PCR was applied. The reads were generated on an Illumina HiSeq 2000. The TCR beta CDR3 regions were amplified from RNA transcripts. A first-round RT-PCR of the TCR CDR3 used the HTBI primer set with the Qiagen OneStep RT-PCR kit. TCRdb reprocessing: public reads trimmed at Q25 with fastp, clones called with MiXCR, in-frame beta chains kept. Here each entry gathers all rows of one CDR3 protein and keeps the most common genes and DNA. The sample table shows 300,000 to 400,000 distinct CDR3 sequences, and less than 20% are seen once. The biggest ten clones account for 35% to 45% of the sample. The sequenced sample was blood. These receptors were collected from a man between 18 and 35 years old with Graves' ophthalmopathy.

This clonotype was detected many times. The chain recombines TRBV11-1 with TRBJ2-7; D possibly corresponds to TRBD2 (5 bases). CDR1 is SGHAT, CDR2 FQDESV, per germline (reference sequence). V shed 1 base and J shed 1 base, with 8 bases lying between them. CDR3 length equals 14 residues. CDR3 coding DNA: TGTGCCAGCAGCTTAGTAGGAGGTTCCTACGAGCAGTACTTC. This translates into CASSLVGGSYEQYF.

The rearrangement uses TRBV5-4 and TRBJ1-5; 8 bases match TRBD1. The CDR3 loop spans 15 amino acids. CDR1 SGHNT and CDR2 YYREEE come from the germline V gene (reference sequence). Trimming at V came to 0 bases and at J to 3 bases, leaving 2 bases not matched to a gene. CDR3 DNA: TGTGCCAGCAGCTTGGACAGGGGGTCCAATCAGCCCCAGCATTTT. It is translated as CASSLDRGSNQPQHF.

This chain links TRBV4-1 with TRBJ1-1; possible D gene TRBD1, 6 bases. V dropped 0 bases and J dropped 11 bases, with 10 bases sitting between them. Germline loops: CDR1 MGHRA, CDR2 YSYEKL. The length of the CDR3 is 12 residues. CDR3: CASSQDGGRAFF. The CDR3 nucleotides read TGCGCCAGCAGCCAAGATGGGGGGCGGGCTTTCTTT.

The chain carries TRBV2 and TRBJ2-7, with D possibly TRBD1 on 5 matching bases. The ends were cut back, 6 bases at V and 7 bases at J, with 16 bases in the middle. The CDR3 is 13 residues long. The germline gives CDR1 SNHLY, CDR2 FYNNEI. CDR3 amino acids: CASRVQPGAEQYF. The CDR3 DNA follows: TGTGCCAGCAGAGTCCAACCTGGGGCAGAGCAGTACTTC.

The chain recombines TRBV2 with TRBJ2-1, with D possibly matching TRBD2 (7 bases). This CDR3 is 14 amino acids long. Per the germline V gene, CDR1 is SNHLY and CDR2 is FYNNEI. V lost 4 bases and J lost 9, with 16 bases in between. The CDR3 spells CASSVGGGRSEQFF. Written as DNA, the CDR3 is TGTGCCAGCAGTGTAGGGGGGGGGCGAAGTGAGCAGTTCTTC.

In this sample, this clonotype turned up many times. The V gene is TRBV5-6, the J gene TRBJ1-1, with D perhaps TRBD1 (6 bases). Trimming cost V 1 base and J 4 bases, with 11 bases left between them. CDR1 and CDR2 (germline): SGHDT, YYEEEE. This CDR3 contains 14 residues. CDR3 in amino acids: CASSLSQGITEAFF. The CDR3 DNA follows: TGTGCCAGCAGCTTGAGTCAGGGGATCACTGAAGCTTTCTTT.

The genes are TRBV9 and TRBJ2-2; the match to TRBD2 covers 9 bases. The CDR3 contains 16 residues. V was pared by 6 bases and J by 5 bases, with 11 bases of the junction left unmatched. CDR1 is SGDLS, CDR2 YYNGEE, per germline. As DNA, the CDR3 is TGTGCCAGCACCCCGGTGGAGCTAGCGGGGACCGGGGAGCTGTTTTTT. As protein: CASTPVELAGTGELFF.

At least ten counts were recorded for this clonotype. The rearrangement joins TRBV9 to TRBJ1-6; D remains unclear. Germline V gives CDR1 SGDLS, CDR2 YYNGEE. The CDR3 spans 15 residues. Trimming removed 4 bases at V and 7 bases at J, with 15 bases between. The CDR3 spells CASSTRPGENSPLHF. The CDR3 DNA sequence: TGTGCCAGCAGCACCCGGCCCGGGGAGAATTCACCCCTCCACTTT.

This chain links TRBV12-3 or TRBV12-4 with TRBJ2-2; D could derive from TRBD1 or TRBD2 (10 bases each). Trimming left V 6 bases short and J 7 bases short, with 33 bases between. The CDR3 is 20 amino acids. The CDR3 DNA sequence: TGTGCCAGCAGACCCCGGACAGGGGGAAAAGCGGGGGGGCAGAACGGGGAGCTGTTTTTT. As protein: CASRPRTGGKAGGQNGELFF.

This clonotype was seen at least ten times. The CDR3 reads CASSSRGFYEQYF. As DNA, the CDR3 is TGTGCCAGCAGCTCTAGGGGGTTTTACGAGCAGTACTTC. The chain couples TRBV27 to TRBJ2-7; perhaps TRBD1 as D (6 bases). The CDR3 is made up of 13 amino acids. Germline V lookup: CDR1 MNHEY, CDR2 SMNVEV (reference sequence). Between the trimmed V and J ends, which lost 6 bases and 4 bases, there was a span of 13 bases.

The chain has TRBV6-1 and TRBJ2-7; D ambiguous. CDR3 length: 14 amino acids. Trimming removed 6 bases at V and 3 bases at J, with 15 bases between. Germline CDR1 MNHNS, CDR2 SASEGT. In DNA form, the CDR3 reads TGTGCCAGCAGCTACGCCGGTATCGGCTACGAGCAGTACTTC. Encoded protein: CASSYAGIGYEQYF.

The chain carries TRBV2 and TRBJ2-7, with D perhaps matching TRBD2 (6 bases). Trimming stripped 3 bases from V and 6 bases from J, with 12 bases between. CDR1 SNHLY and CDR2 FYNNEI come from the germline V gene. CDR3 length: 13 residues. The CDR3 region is CASSDSTGVEQYF. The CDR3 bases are TGTGCCAGCAGTGATAGTACGGGGGTCGAGCAGTACTTC.

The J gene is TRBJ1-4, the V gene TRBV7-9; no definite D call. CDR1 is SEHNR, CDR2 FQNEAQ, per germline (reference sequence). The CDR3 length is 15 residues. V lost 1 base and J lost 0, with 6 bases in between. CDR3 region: CASSLGDSTNEKLFF. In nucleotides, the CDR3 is TGTGCCAGCAGCTTAGGAGACTCAACTAATGAAAAACTGTTTTTT.

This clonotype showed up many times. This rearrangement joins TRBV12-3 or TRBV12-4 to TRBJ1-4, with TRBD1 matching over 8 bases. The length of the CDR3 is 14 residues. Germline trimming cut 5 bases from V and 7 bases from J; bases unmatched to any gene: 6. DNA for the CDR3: TGTGCCAGCAGTCCCCGGACAGGGAGTGAAAAACTGTTTTTT. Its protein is CASSPRTGSEKLFF.

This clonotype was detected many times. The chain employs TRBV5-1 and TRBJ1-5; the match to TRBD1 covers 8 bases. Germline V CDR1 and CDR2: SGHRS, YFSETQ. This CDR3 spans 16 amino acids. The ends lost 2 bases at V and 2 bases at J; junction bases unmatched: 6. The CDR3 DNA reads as TGCGCCAGCAGCTTAACCCCGGGACAGGGCAATCAGCCCCAGCATTTT. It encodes CASSLTPGQGNQPQHF.

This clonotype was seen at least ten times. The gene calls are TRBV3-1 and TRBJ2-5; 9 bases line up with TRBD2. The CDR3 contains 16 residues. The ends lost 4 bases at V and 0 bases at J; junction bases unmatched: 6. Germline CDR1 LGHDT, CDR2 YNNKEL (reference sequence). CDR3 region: CASSLTSGTYQETQYF. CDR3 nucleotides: TGTGCCAGCAGCCTGACTAGCGGAACTTACCAAGAGACCCAGTACTTC.

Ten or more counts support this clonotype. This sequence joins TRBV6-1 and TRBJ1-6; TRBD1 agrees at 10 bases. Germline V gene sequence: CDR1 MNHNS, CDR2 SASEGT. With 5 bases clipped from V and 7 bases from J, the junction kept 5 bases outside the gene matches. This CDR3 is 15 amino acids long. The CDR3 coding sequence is TGTGCCAGCAGTCCCCGACAGGGGGCAAATTCACCCCTCCACTTT. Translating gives CASSPRQGANSPLHF.

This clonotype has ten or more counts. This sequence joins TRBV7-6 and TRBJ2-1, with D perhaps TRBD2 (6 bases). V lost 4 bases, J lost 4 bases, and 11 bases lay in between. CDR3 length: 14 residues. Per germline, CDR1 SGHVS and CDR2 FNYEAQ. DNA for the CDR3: TGTGCCAGCAGCTGGAGGGTGGGGTACAATGAGCAGTTCTTC. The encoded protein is CASSWRVGYNEQFF.

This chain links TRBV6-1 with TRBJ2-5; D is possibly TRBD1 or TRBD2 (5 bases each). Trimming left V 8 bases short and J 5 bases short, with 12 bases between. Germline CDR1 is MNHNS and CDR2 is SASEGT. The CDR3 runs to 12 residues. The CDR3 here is CASAGGWETQYF. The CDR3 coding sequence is TGTGCCAGCGCTGGGGGTTGGGAGACCCAGTACTTC.